The rows below give T cell receptor beta chains drawn from one sample of a study of shared clonotypes between healthy human individuals. Only in-frame clones appear in the TCRdb table, and some are missing; sequencing was by immunoSEQ multiplex PCR. Altogether fewer than 850,000 clones are present, about 96% being singletons, with the ten largest covering less than 0.3%. The sequenced material came from naive CD8+ T cells sorted from blood. These TCRs come from a man aged 25-45 years in good health. Each CDR3 is given without its conserved first and last residue. Fields, in order: J gene, D gene, V gene, CDR3 protein. D genes are given only for firm matches.

TRBJ2-5 | TRBD2 | TRBV6-4 | ASSDLAGAGTQY
TRBJ1-4 | NA | TRBV18 | ASSPPVEGDEKLF
TRBJ2-7 | NA | TRBV27 | ASSFSPARAPYEQY
TRBJ2-3 | TRBD2 | TRBV10-1 | ASSETSGRQTDTQY
TRBJ2-1 | NA | TRBV28 | ASSLSSSAVYNEQF
TRBJ1-1 | NA | TRBV7-3 | ASSLWGTNTEAF
TRBJ2-1 | TRBD2 | TRBV15 | ATARTSGSNEQF
TRBJ2-7 | TRBD2 | TRBV7-9 | ASSLGSSGFYEQY
TRBJ2-5 | TRBD2 | TRBV7-2 | ASSLVTGTSEEETQY
TRBJ2-7 | TRBD2 | TRBV29-1 | SVGGLAGAWGEQY
TRBJ1-4 | NA | TRBV6-1 | ASSEQEVHEKLF
TRBJ2-1 | NA | TRBV27 | ASSGGRVQF
TRBJ2-7 | NA | TRBV9 | ASSVDGGATYEQY
TRBJ1-2 | NA | TRBV5-6 | ASSSLGTSYGYT
TRBJ2-7 | NA | TRBV28 | ASSLRKRVPYEQY
TRBJ2-3 | TRBD2 | TRBV19 | ASSIGLAGVRADTQY
TRBJ2-3 | NA | TRBV11-2 | ASSLAAEGTQY
TRBJ2-1 | NA | TRBV7-6 | ASSLLANEQF
TRBJ2-1 | TRBD2 | TRBV6-5 | ASSLEAGGYNEQF
TRBJ2-1 | NA | TRBV28 | ASSEGYNEQF
TRBJ2-1 | TRBD2 | TRBV29-1 | SVETGTSGRTYNEQF
TRBJ2-5 | NA | TRBV29-1 | SVGVGVGVETQY
TRBJ2-1 | NA | TRBV7-9 | ASSPRGPSGNEQF
TRBJ2-2 | NA | TRBV7-9 | ASSSALGGAPNTGELF
TRBJ2-7 | NA | TRBV5-4 | ASSTRGEQY
TRBJ1-1 | TRBD1 | TRBV5-6 | ASSSTGANTEAF
TRBJ2-3 | TRBD2 | TRBV27 | ASSLVLAGGADTQY
TRBJ2-7 | TRBD1 | TRBV14 | ASSQAGGVGEQY
TRBJ1-1 | TRBD1 | TRBV29-1 | SVFTGGNTEAF
TRBJ2-1 | TRBD2 | TRBV11-2 | ASSSGDRQF
TRBJ2-1 | NA | TRBV6-1 | ASSDRGRYNEQF
TRBJ1-2 | NA | TRBV28 | ASRPPRPYGYT
TRBJ2-1 | NA | TRBV27 | ASSPDFYNEQF
TRBJ2-3 | NA | TRBV29-1 | SGAWWGSGLDTQY
TRBJ2-7 | NA | TRBV18 | ASSEDFVEQY
TRBJ1-2 | TRBD1 | TRBV27 | ASGRTGMGGYT
TRBJ2-1 | TRBD2 | TRBV29-1 | SVERLAAEQF
TRBJ2-7 | TRBD1 | TRBV30 | AWSGQISYEQY
TRBJ2-7 | NA | TRBV28 | ASSFRGSYYEQY
TRBJ1-3 | NA | TRBV28 | ASSLARSSGNTIY
TRBJ2-7 | NA | TRBV5-1 | ASSWNHEPGLREQY
TRBJ2-3 | NA | TRBV28 | ASSRSLFTDTQY
TRBJ2-7 | TRBD1 | TRBV4-3 | ASSQDIQGGYEQY
TRBJ1-2 | NA | TRBV27 | ASSFTGITNYGYT
TRBJ1-2 | NA | TRBV7-2 | ASSPLLAGYT
TRBJ2-1 | NA | TRBV2 | ASSKINEQF
TRBJ2-1 | NA | TRBV18 | ASSLTGDPGNEQF
TRBJ2-3 | NA | TRBV7-6 | ASRRTDTQY
TRBJ2-1 | TRBD2 | TRBV7-2 | ASSSLAVLWDEQF
TRBJ2-7 | NA | TRBV11-2 | ASSFGSHYEQY
TRBJ1-5 | NA | TRBV19 | ASSIVTENQPQH
TRBJ2-1 | TRBD2 | TRBV4-1 | ASSQVVLAGEQF
TRBJ1-1 | NA | TRBV6-5 | ASSYSNRNTEAF
TRBJ2-7 | NA | TRBV19 | ASSMARGYEQY
TRBJ2-3 | NA | TRBV29-1 | SATGLADTQY
TRBJ2-3 | NA | TRBV11-2 | ASSPGAAEPDTQY
TRBJ1-1 | NA | TRBV30 | AWNMNTEAF
TRBJ2-3 | NA | TRBV9 | ASSPRSGYSTDTQY